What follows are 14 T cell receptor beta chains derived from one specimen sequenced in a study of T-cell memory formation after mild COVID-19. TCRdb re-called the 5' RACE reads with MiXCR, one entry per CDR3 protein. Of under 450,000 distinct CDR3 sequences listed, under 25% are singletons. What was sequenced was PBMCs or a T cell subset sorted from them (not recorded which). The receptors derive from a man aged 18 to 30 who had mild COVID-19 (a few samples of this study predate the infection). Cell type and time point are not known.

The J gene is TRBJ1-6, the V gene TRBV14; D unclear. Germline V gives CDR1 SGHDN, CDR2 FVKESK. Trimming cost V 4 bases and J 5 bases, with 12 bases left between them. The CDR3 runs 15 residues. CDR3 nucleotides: TGTGCCAGCAGCCTCACGGGGTGGAATAATTCACCCCTCCACTTT. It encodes CASSLTGWNNSPLHF.

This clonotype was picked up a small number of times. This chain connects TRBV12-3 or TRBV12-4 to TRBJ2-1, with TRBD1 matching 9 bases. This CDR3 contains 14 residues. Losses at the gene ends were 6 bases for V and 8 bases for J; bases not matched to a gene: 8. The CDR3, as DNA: TGTGCCAGCAGACAGGGACAGGGAATCGATGAGCAGTTCTTC. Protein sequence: CASRQGQGIDEQFF.

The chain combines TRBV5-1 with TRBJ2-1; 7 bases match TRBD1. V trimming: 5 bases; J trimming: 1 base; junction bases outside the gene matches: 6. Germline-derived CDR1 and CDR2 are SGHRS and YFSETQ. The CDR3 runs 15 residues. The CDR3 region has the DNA TGCGCCAGCAGGGACAGGACGGCGTCCTACAATGAGCAGTTCTTC. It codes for CASRDRTASYNEQFF.

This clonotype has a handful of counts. In nucleotides, the CDR3 is TGTGCCAGCAGCTTCTACGGGGAGCTGTTTTTT. It codes for CASSFYGELFF. This chain connects TRBV11-2 to TRBJ2-2, with D uncertain. The germline V gene encodes CDR1 SGHAT and CDR2 FQNNGV. The V gene lost 3 bases and the J gene lost 7 bases, with 3 bases spanning the gap. This CDR3 has 11 residues.

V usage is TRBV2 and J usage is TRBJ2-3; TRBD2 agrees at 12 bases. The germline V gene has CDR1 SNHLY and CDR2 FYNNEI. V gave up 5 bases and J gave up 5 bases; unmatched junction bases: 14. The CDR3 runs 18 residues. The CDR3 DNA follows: TGTGCCAGCAGTATAGACCTAGCGGGGGGGCCTTTTCGAGATACGCAGTATTTT. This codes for CASSIDLAGGPFRDTQYF. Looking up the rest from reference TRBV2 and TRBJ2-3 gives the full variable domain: EPEVTQTPSHQVTQMGQEVILRCVPISNHLYFYWYRQILGQKVEFLVSFYNNEISEKSEIFDDQFSVERPDGSNFTLKIRSTKLEDSAMYFCASSIDLAGGPFRDTQYFGPGTRLTVL.

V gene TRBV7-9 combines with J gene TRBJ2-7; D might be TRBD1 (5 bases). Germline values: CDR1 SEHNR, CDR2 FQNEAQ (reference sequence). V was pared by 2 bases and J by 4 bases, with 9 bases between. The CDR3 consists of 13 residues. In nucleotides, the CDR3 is TGTGCCAGCAGCTTACAGGGTTTGTACGAGCAGTACGTC. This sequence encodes CASSLQGLYEQYV.

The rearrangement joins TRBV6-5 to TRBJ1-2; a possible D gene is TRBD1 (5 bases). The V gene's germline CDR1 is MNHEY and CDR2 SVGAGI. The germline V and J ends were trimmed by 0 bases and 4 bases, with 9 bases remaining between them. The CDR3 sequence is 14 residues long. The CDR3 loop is CASSYSGTVYGYTF. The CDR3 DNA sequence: TGTGCCAGCAGTTACTCGGGGACGGTCTATGGCTACACCTTC.

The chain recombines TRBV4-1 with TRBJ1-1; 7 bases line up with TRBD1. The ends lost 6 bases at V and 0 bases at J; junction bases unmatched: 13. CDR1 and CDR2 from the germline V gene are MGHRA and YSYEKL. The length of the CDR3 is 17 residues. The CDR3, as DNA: TGCGCCAGCAGGGGCCCACAGGGGCCCAGTATGAACACTGAAGCTTTCTTT. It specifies CASRGPQGPSMNTEAFF.

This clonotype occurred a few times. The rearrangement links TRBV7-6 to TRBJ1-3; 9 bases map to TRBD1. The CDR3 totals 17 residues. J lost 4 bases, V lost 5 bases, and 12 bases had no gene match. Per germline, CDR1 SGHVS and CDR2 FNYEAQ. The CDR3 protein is CASSRGTGHLTGNTIYF. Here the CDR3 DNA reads TGTGCCAGCAGCCGGGGGACAGGGCATCTTACAGGAAACACCATATATTTT.

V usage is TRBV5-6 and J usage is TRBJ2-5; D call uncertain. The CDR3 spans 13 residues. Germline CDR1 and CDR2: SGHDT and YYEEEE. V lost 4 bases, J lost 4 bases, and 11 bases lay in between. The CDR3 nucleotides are TGTGCCAGCAGCCTGACTGTCCGAGAGACCCAGTACTTC. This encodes CASSLTVRETQYF.

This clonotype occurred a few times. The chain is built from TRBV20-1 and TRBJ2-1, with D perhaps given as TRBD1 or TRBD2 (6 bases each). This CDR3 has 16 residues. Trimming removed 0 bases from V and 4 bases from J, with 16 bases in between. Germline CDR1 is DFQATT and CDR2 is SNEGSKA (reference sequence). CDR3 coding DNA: TGCAGTGCTAGAGAGGGGGGCCCTCGACTATACAATGAGCAGTTCTTC. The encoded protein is CSAREGGPRLYNEQFF.

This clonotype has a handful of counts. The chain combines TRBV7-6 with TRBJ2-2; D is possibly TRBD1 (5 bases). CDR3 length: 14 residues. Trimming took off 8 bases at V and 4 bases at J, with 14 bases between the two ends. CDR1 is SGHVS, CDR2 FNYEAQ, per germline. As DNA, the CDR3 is TGTGCCAGCTCAGGGTATCTTGGCACCGGGGAGCTGTTTTTT. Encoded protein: CASSGYLGTGELFF.

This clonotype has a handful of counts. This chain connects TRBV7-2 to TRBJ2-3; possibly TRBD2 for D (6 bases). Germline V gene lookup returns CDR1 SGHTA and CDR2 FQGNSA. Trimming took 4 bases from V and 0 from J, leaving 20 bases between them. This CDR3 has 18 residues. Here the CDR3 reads CASSSRLPTGTSTDTQYF. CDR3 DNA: TGTGCCAGCAGCTCTAGGCTCCCAACGGGGACTAGCACAGATACGCAGTATTTT.

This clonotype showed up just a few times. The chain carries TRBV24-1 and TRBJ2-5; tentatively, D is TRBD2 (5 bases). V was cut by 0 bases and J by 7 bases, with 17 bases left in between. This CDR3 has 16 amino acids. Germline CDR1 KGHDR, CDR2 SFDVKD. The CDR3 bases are TGTGCCACCAGTGATTTGGTCGGACTGAGACTGAGGACCCAGTACTTC. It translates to CATSDLVGLRLRTQYF.